These 15 T cell receptor beta chains originate from one sample sequenced in a study of blood T cell repertoires in COVID-19. Method: immunoSEQ multiplex PCR; TCRdb's copy keeps in-frame clones and lacks some. The sample has about 200,000 clones; around 89% are singletons. The sample taken for sequencing was PBMCs or T cells enriched from blood (not recorded which). The receptors were sampled from a man aged 30-40 years who had recovered from COVID-19.

This chain uses TRBV5-8 with TRBJ2-7; D is uncertain. V lost 0 bases to trimming and J lost 6 bases, with 4 bases between them. The CDR3 runs to 11 residues. CDR1 is SGHTS and CDR2 is YDEGEE in the germline V gene. The CDR3 nucleotides are TGTGCCAGCAGCTTGGTTCTCGAGCAGTACTTC. It is translated as CASSLVLEQYF.

The chain recombines TRBV28 with TRBJ1-6; a weak D match, TRBD1 (5 bases). Germline values: CDR1 MDHEN, CDR2 SYDVKM. V was trimmed by 5 bases and J by 7 bases, leaving 18 bases between them. CDR3 length equals 16 residues. CDR3 region: CASSLPQGDKNSPLHF. The CDR3 DNA is TGTGCCAGCAGTCTCCCGCAGGGTGATAAGAATTCACCCCTCCACTTT. Based on the CDR3 plus reference TRBV28 and TRBJ1-6, the full variable domain is DVKVTQSSRYLVKRTGEKVFLECVQDMDHENMFWYRQDPGLGLRLIYFSYDVKMKEKGDIPEGYSVSREKKERFSLILESASTNQTSMYLCASSLPQGDKNSPLHFGNGTRLTVT.

The J gene is TRBJ2-5, the V gene TRBV24-1; maybe TRBD1 (5 bases). Germline loops: CDR1 KGHDR, CDR2 SFDVKD. This CDR3 region has 13 residues. The V end lost 2 bases, the J end lost 4 bases, and 7 bases lay between the germline ends. Here the CDR3 reads CATSDWQGETQYF. The CDR3 nucleotides are TGTGCCACCAGTGATTGGCAGGGAGAGACCCAGTACTTC.

V and J are TRBV5-1 and TRBJ2-7; TRBD2 matches at 12 bases. The CDR3 contains 17 residues. Germline assignment: CDR1 SGHRS and CDR2 YFSETQ. Unmatched junction bases numbered 14, after V lost 5 bases and J lost 5 bases. Written as DNA, the CDR3 is TGCGCCAGCAGTACCGGGGGACTAGCGGGTTTCTTCGACGAGCAGTACTTC. Encoded protein: CASSTGGLAGFFDEQYF.

V is TRBV3-1 (or the pseudogene TRBV3-2) and J is TRBJ1-2; D is possibly TRBD1 (5 bases). V was pared by 0 bases and J by 4 bases, with 6 bases between. This CDR3 spans 13 amino acids. Germline CDR1 LGHDT, CDR2 YNNKEL (reference sequence). This chain's CDR3 is CASSQEGPYGYTF. For the CDR3, the DNA is TGTGCCAGCAGCCAAGAGGGGCCCTATGGCTACACCTTC.

The DNA of the CDR3 is TGTGCCTGGAGAGGTTTGTCTAGCGGGGGCCCTGACAATGAGCAGTTCTTC. Translation: CAWRGLSSGGPDNEQFF. This sequence joins TRBV30 and TRBJ2-1; 10 bases fit TRBD2. V gave up 3 bases and J gave up 5 bases; unmatched junction bases: 13. CDR1 is GTSNPN and CDR2 is SVGIG in the germline V gene (reference sequence). The CDR3 consists of 17 residues.

The CDR3 nucleotides are TGTGCCAGCAGCCCCTGGGGCAGGGCTGAGACCCAGTACTTC. It specifies CASSPWGRAETQYF. V gene TRBV6-5 combines with J gene TRBJ2-5, with a weak D call TRBD1 (5 bases). Germline loops: CDR1 MNHEY, CDR2 SVGAGI. The V gene lost 6 bases and the J gene lost 5 bases, with 16 bases spanning the gap. The CDR3 has 14 amino acids.

J is TRBJ1-5 and V is TRBV19; possible D gene TRBD1, 6 bases. Trimming shortened V by 5 bases and J by 4 bases, and 18 bases separated the two germline ends. The CDR3 length is 16 residues. Germline CDR1 and CDR2: LNHDA and SQIVND (reference sequence). The CDR3 region is CASSPLGGRGNQPQHF. The CDR3 DNA reads TGTGCCAGTAGTCCGCTCGGGGGGCGCGGTAATCAGCCCCAGCATTTT.

The DNA of the CDR3 is TGCGCCAGCAGCCAAGAGGACCAGGGAGATACGCAGTATTTT. Translation gives CASSQEDQGDTQYF. The chain uses TRBV4-3 and TRBJ2-3; perhaps TRBD1 as D (5 bases). The CDR3 covers 14 residues. Germline CDR1 and CDR2: LGHNA and YSLEER. The V gene lost 0 bases and the J gene lost 5 bases, with 9 bases spanning the gap.

The chain uses TRBV7-2 and TRBJ2-7; 13 bases line up with TRBD2. The CDR3 totals 18 residues. The junction had 7 bases not matched to a gene; V was cut back by 0 bases and J by 2 bases. Germline values: CDR1 SGHTA, CDR2 FQGNSA. The CDR3 region has the DNA TGTGCCAGCAGCTTAGCAGGACTAGCGGGAGTTTCCCCCTACGAGCAGTACTTC. Residues: CASSLAGLAGVSPYEQYF. Variable domain in full (rest from reference TRBV7-2 and TRBJ2-7): GAGVSQSPSNKVTEKGKDVELRCDPISGHTALYWYRQSLGQGLEFLIYFQGNSAPDKSGLPSDRFSAERTGGSVSTLTIQRTQQEDSAVYLCASSLAGLAGVSPYEQYFGPGTRLTVT.

This chain joins TRBV27 and TRBJ2-7; weak D call: TRBD1 (5 bases). The V end was cut by 3 bases, the J end by 0 bases, with 12 bases between. CDR3 length equals 15 residues. Germline V lookup: CDR1 MNHEY, CDR2 SMNVEV (reference sequence). This CDR3 reads CASSFVHRPSYEQYF. CDR3 in DNA: TGTGCCAGCAGTTTCGTCCACAGGCCCTCCTACGAGCAGTACTTC.

The chain links TRBV30 to TRBJ1-1; 9 bases map to TRBD1. CDR1 is GTSNPN, CDR2 SVGIG, per germline (reference sequence). J was trimmed by 8 bases and V by 5 bases; bases with no gene match: 18. This CDR3 has 16 residues. CDR3 in DNA: TGTGCCTGGTCCTTTTTGGACAGGGGTTTTTCCGCAGAAGCTTTCTTT. Translating gives CAWSFLDRGFSAEAFF.

The chain is built from TRBV19 and TRBJ1-1; the D gene is possibly TRBD1 (5 bases). The CDR3 totals 16 residues. The V gene's germline CDR1 is LNHDA and CDR2 SQIVND (reference sequence). V lost 4 bases and J 0 bases, leaving 15 bases between the germline ends. In DNA, the CDR3 is TGTGCCAGTAGTAAGGAGGGACGGAATATGAACACTGAAGCTTTCTTT. It is translated as CASSKEGRNMNTEAFF.

The chain links TRBV21-1 to TRBJ1-6; TRBD1 was called by the table and not checked on the DNA. TRBV21-1 is a listed pseudogene. The CDR3 has 17 residues. The CDR3 nucleotides read TGTGCCAGCAGCAAAGGGCCGGGACAGGTAAATAATTCACCCCTCCACTTT. Amino acids: CASSKGPGQVNNSPLHF.

The V call is TRBV13, the J call TRBJ2-1; 13 bases are shared with TRBD2. Germline CDR1 is PRHDT and CDR2 is FYEKMQ (reference sequence). V gave up 4 bases and J gave up 5 bases; unmatched junction bases: 2. The CDR3 is 15 residues long. CDR3 in amino acids: CASSSGLAGNNEQFF. In DNA, the CDR3 is TGTGCCAGCAGCTCGGGACTAGCGGGGAACAATGAGCAGTTCTTC.